Below, one T cell receptor beta chain is given with its context. Its specificity is unknown. The entry originates in a study of cytotoxic CD8 clonotypes in ibrutinib-treated CLL. Study-level background: The average sample held roughly 250,000 productive templates and almost 95,000 productive rearrangements. Study findings and constraints: Under therapy, public clonotypes either contracted or stayed stable, and they were uncommon. Ibrutinib response saw clonality rise, and progression saw it return toward baseline.

The germline CDR1 and CDR2 sequences are MDHEN and SYDVKM. The CDR3 runs to 12 residues. Deletions cut 4 bases from V and 1 base from J, with 4 bases between. Profiled with immunoSEQ multiplex PCR; TCRdb holds only in-frame clones, not every one. This sample has around 310,000 clones, with 80% found just once. The TCR comes from a human donor with chronic lymphocytic leukemia. J is TRBJ2-5 and V is TRBV28, with D uncertain. This specimen consisted of PBMCs, obtained before ibrutinib treatment. CDR3 protein: CASSSPQETQYF. The CDR3 region has the DNA TGTGCCAGCAGTTCCCCCCAAGAGACCCAGTACTTC. The full variable domain, in which reference TRBV28 and TRBJ2-5 provide the parts outside the CDR3, is DVKVTQSSRYLVKRTGEKVFLECVQDMDHENMFWYRQDPGLGLRLIYFSYDVKMKEKGDIPEGYSVSREKKERFSLILESASTNQTSMYLCASSSPQETQYFGPGTRLLVL.